The 22 T cell receptor beta chains reported below all come from one sample, sequenced in a study of shared clonotypes between healthy human individuals. TCRdb's table, derived via immunoSEQ multiplex PCR, lists solely in-frame clones and lacks some. The sample lists about 2.1 million clones; approximately 94% were seen once. Naive CD8 populations comprised CD45RO-negative cells positively selected for CCR7, excluding terminally differentiated effector memory CD45RA+ cells. Source material: naive CD8+ T cells from PBMCs. The receptors originated from a man between 18 and 29 years old in good health. Some clones in this sample may be carry-over from other donors' samples.

This rearrangement joins TRBV4-1 to TRBJ2-1; D remains ambiguous. CDR1 and CDR2 (germline): MGHRA, YSYEKL. Trimming removed 1 base at V and 8 bases at J, with 9 bases between. The CDR3 spans 13 residues. The CDR3 is CASSQGTPDEQFF. CDR3 nucleotides: TGCGCCAGCAGCCAAGGAACCCCCGATGAGCAGTTCTTC.

As regards this clone: At the DNA level, this CDR3 is encoded by other sequences in the same sample as well. This CDR3 reads CASSVGFGAGELFF. The CDR3 DNA reads as TGTGCCAGCAGCGTAGGATTCGGGGCAGGGGAGCTGTTTTTT. The V call is TRBV9, the J call TRBJ2-2, with D perhaps matching TRBD1 or TRBD2 (5 bases each). The CDR3 length is 14 residues. CDR1 and CDR2 (germline): SGDLS, YYNGEE. V gave up 0 bases and J gave up 8 bases, with 11 bases separating them.

J is TRBJ2-1 and V is TRBV30, with unresolved D. Looked up from germline, CDR1 is GTSNPN and CDR2 is SVGIG (reference sequence). Trimming removed 6 bases from V and 4 bases from J, with 16 bases in between. The CDR3 has 14 amino acids. DNA of the CDR3: TGTGCCTGCCTTATGGTAGTATCTTACAATGAGCAGTTCTTC. Protein: CACLMVVSYNEQFF.

The J gene is TRBJ2-4, the V gene TRBV28; TRBD2 aligns across 11 bases. The V gene's germline CDR1 is MDHEN and CDR2 SYDVKM. This CDR3 spans 16 amino acids. The V gene end was trimmed by 2 bases and the J gene end by 6 bases; junction bases not matched to a gene: 6. CDR3 region: CASSLTRGLAGNIQYF. DNA for the CDR3: TGTGCCAGCAGTTTAACCCGCGGACTAGCGGGAAACATTCAGTACTTC. The complete variable domain, with remaining parts taken from reference TRBV28 and TRBJ2-4, reads DVKVTQSSRYLVKRTGEKVFLECVQDMDHENMFWYRQDPGLGLRLIYFSYDVKMKEKGDIPEGYSVSREKKERFSLILESASTNQTSMYLCASSLTRGLAGNIQYFGAGTRLSVL.

This chain uses TRBV9 with TRBJ2-5, with a tentative D call TRBD2 (6 bases). The CDR3 contains 14 residues. Looked up from germline, CDR1 is SGDLS and CDR2 is YYNGEE. V lost 7 bases, J lost 4 bases, and 17 bases lay in between. CDR3 DNA: TGTGCCAGCGATCCCTTGGGGCGGGGAGAGACCCAGTACTTC. It is translated as CASDPLGRGETQYF.

The rearrangement links TRBV9 to TRBJ2-7; D assignment may be TRBD1 or TRBD2 (5 bases each). Trimming shortened V by 1 base and J by 5 bases, and 10 bases separated the two germline ends. This CDR3 is built from 13 residues. The germline V gene encodes CDR1 SGDLS and CDR2 YYNGEE. DNA for the CDR3: TGTGCCAGCAGCGTAAACGGGGCAAACGAGCAGTACTTC. It translates to CASSVNGANEQYF.

A word on this clone: Other DNA sequences of this sample code for an identical CDR3. The CDR3 reads CASSVGQSNTEAFF. DNA of the CDR3: TGTGCCAGCAGCGTAGGTCAATCGAACACTGAAGCTTTCTTT. The chain links TRBV9 to TRBJ1-1; no reliable D call. From germline, CDR1 is SGDLS and CDR2 YYNGEE. The CDR3 runs 14 residues. Trimming took 0 bases from V and 1 from J, leaving 7 bases between them.

As regards this clone: Within the sample, other DNA sequences also encode this same CDR3. CDR3 sequence reads: CASSLDPNEQFF. CDR3 sequence (DNA): TGTGCCAGCAGCTTAGACCCAAATGAGCAGTTCTTC. The rearrangement joins TRBV7-9 to TRBJ2-1; D ambiguous. The CDR3 extends over 12 amino acids. V lost 1 base to trimming and J lost 7 bases, with 5 bases between them. Germline values: CDR1 SEHNR, CDR2 FQNEAQ (reference sequence).

V usage is TRBV7-6 and J usage is TRBJ1-3; TRBD1 matches at 7 bases. The V and J ends lost 8 bases and 0 bases, in that order; junction bases with no gene match: 10. The CDR3 covers 16 residues. Germline-derived CDR1 and CDR2 are SGHVS and FNYEAQ. Here the CDR3 reads CASAQGSGSSGNTIYF. CDR3 bases: TGTGCCAGCGCACAGGGGAGCGGCAGCTCTGGAAACACCATATATTTT.

This clone came up once. This rearrangement joins TRBV7-2 to TRBJ2-1, with D perhaps matching TRBD2 (6 bases). V lost 5 bases and J lost 5, with 19 bases in between. CDR3 length: 16 amino acids. Per germline, CDR1 SGHTA and CDR2 FQGNSA. CDR3 loop: CASSPSGTRSHNEQFF. CDR3 sequence (DNA): TGTGCCAGCAGCCCCTCCGGGACTCGTTCTCACAATGAGCAGTTCTTC.

V gene TRBV5-8 combines with J gene TRBJ2-2; 8 bases line up with TRBD1. V dropped 7 bases and J dropped 4; count of bases not matched to a gene: 3. This CDR3 is 13 amino acids long. From germline, CDR1 is SGHTS and CDR2 YDEGEE. In DNA, the CDR3 is TGTGCCAGCGGGACAGGAAGCACCGGGGAGCTGTTTTTT. Translated, it gives CASGTGSTGELFF.

As for this clone: An end of the junction does not agree with germline; a read error may underlie this. This rearrangement joins TRBV7-9 to TRBJ1-1; no clear D gene. The CDR3 spans 12 residues. Germline V CDR1 and CDR2: SEHNR, FQNEAQ (reference sequence). CDR3 in amino acids: CASSFGVTGAFF. The DNA for the CDR3 is TGTGCCAGCAGCTTCGGGGTCACTGGAGCTTTCTTT.

The chain joins TRBV6-5 to TRBJ2-3, with D possibly being TRBD1 (5 bases). The V end was cut by 2 bases, the J end by 9 bases, with 12 bases between. The germline gives CDR1 MNHEY, CDR2 SVGAGI. The CDR3 length is 13 residues. For the CDR3, the DNA is TGTGCCAGCAGTTACGAAGGGGAACGGACGCAGTATTTT. Its translation is CASSYEGERTQYF.

J is TRBJ2-1 and V is TRBV10-1; the match to TRBD1 covers 8 bases. Unmatched junction bases numbered 3, after V lost 4 bases and J lost 7 bases. The CDR3 is made up of 13 amino acids. Germline V lookup: CDR1 WNHNN, CDR2 SYGVQD (reference sequence). CDR3 sequence reads: CASSVHRGNEQFF. CDR3 coding DNA: TGCGCCAGCAGTGTTCACAGGGGGAATGAGCAGTTCTTC.

The chain employs TRBV30 and TRBJ2-7, with D perhaps TRBD1 (5 bases). The CDR3 is 12 residues long. V was shortened by 0 bases and J by 6 bases, with 9 bases between the two germline ends. Germline CDR1 and CDR2: GTSNPN and SVGIG (reference sequence). CDR3 protein: CAWSVPGPEQYF. Written as DNA, the CDR3 is TGTGCCTGGAGTGTACCAGGGCCCGAGCAGTACTTC.

This chain links TRBV4-1 with TRBJ2-2; 11 nucleotides agree with TRBD2. After removal of 2 bases from V and 0 bases from J, the junction contained 5 bases not matched to a gene. The CDR3 runs 18 residues. CDR1 is MGHRA, CDR2 YSYEKL, per germline. CDR3 sequence: CASSQRTSGPANTGELFF. CDR3 sequence (DNA): TGCGCCAGCAGCCAAAGGACTAGCGGGCCAGCGAACACCGGGGAGCTGTTTTTT.

V is TRBV2 and J is TRBJ2-1; D perhaps matches TRBD2 (5 bases). The length of the CDR3 is 17 residues. Trimming pared 9 bases from V and 4 bases from J, leaving 25 bases between. From germline, CDR1 is SNHLY and CDR2 FYNNEI. CDR3 in DNA: TGTGCCAGACGACTAAGACTGAAGCGTAACGAGTACAATGAGCAGTTCTTC. Protein product: CARRLRLKRNEYNEQFF.

This clone was seen only once. The same CDR3 also results from other DNA sequences found in this sample. The chain employs TRBV6-5 and TRBJ2-3; the match to TRBD2 covers 9 bases. Germline CDR1 and CDR2: MNHEY and SVGAGI. Unmatched junction bases numbered 3, after V lost 4 bases and J lost 1 base. The CDR3 loop spans 15 amino acids. CDR3 protein: CASSSRTSGTDTQYF. The CDR3 region has the DNA TGTGCCAGCAGTTCCCGGACTAGCGGCACAGATACGCAGTATTTT.

A single count supports this clone. V usage is TRBV27 and J usage is TRBJ1-2, with D perhaps matching TRBD1 (5 bases). CDR1 and CDR2 (germline): MNHEY, SMNVEV (reference sequence). The CDR3 totals 14 residues. Trimming removed 2 bases from V and 2 bases from J, with 9 bases in between. CDR3 nucleotides: TGTGCCAGCAGTTTACTCGGGGGGAACTATGGCTACACCTTC. This encodes CASSLLGGNYGYTF.

This sequence joins TRBV7-3 and TRBJ2-7; TRBD1 agrees at 9 bases. V lost 5 bases and J lost 2; bases outside the gene matches: 4. Germline-derived CDR1 and CDR2 are SGHTA and FQGTGA. The length of the CDR3 is 14 residues. The CDR3: CASSQGTGTYEQYF. The CDR3 DNA reads TGTGCCAGCAGCCAAGGGACAGGGACCTACGAGCAGTACTTC.

The chain joins TRBV28 to TRBJ1-1, with 8 nucleotides matching TRBD1. The V and J ends lost 6 bases and 1 base, in that order; junction bases with no gene match: 4. This CDR3 region has 14 residues. CDR1 and CDR2 (germline): MDHEN, SYDVKM. The CDR3: CASRQGGENTEAFF. CDR3 nucleotides: TGTGCCAGCAGACAGGGGGGGGAGAACACTGAAGCTTTCTTT. The full variable domain, in which reference TRBV28 and TRBJ1-1 provide the parts outside the CDR3, is DVKVTQSSRYLVKRTGEKVFLECVQDMDHENMFWYRQDPGLGLRLIYFSYDVKMKEKGDIPEGYSVSREKKERFSLILESASTNQTSMYLCASRQGGENTEAFFGQGTRLTVV.

The chain couples TRBV9 to TRBJ2-1; no clear D. V was pared by 3 bases and J by 8 bases, with 18 bases between. The V gene's germline CDR1 is SGDLS and CDR2 YYNGEE. This CDR3 has 15 residues. CDR3 coding DNA: TGTGCCAGCAGCGCCTACGGGTCGATACGGGATGAGCAGTTCTTC. This gives the protein CASSAYGSIRDEQFF.